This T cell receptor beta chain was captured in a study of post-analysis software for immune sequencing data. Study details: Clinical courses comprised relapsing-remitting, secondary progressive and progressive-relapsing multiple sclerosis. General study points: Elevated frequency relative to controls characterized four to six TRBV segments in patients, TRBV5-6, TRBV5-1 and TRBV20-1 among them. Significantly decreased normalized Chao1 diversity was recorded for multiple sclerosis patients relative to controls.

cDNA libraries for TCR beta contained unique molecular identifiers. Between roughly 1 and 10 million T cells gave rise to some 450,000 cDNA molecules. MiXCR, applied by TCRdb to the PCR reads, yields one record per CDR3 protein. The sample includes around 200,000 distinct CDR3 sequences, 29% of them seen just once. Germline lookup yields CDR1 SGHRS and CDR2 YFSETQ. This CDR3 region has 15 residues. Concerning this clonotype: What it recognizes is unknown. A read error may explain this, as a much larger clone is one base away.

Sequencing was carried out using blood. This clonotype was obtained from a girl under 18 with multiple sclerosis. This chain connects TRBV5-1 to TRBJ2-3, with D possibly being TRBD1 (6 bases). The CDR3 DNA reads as TGCGCCAGCCGCTTGCCCTTGGGGGCAACAGATACGCAGTATTTT. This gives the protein CASRLPLGATDTQYF. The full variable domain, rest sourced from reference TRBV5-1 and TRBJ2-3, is KAGVTQTPRYLIKTRGQQVTLSCSPISGHRSVSWYQQTPGQGLQFLFEYFSETQRNKGNFPGRFSGRQFSNSRSEMNVSTLELGDSALYLCASRLPLGATDTQYFGPGTRLTVL.